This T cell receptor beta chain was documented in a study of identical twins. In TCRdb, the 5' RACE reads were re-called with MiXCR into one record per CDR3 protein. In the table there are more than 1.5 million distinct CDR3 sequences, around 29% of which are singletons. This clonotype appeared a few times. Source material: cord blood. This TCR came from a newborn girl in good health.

Written as DNA, the CDR3 is TGTGCTCTAAGGAAGGGACCCAACTATGGCTACACCTTC. Its protein product is CALRKGPNYGYTF. The genes are TRBV28 and TRBJ1-2; possibly TRBD1 for D (5 bases). The V gene's germline CDR1 is MDHEN and CDR2 SYDVKM. The CDR3 length is 13 residues.